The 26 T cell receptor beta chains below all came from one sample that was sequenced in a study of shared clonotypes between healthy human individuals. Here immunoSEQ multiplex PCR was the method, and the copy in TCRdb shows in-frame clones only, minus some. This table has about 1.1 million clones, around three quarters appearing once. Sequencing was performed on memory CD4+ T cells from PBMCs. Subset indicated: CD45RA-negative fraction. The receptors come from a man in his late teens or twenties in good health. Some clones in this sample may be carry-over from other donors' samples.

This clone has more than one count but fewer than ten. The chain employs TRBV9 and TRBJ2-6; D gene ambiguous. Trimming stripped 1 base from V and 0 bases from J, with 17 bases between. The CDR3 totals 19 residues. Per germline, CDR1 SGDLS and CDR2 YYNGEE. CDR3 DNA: TGTGCCAGCAGCGTAAGGAGTATAGATCACCTCTCTGGGGCCAACGTCCTGACTTTC. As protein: CASSVRSIDHLSGANVLTF.

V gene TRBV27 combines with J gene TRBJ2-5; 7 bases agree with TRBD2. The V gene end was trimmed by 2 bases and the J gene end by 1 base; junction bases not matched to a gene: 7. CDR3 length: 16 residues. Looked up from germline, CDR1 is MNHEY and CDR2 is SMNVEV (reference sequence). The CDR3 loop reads CASSLLGRPPQETQYF. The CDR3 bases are TGTGCCAGCAGTTTACTCGGGAGGCCCCCCCAAGAGACCCAGTACTTC.

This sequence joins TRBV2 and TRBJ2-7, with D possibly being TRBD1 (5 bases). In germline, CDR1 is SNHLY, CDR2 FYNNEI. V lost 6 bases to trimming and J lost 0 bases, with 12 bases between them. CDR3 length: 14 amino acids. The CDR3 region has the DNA TGTGCCAGCAGGGGTAGGGGAAGCTCCTACGAGCAGTACTTC. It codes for CASRGRGSSYEQYF.

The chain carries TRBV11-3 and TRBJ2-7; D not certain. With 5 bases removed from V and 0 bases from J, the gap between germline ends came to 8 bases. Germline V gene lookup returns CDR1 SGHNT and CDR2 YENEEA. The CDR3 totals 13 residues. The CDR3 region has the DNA TGTGCCAGCAGCCCATCCGGCTCCTACGAGCAGTACTTC. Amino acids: CASSPSGSYEQYF.

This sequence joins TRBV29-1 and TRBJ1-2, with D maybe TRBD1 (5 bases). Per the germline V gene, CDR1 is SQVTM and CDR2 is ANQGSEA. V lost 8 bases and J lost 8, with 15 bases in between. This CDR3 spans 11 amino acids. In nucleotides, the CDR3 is TGCAGCTCCGGCCAGGGTAAAGGCTACACCTTC. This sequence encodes CSSGQGKGYTF.

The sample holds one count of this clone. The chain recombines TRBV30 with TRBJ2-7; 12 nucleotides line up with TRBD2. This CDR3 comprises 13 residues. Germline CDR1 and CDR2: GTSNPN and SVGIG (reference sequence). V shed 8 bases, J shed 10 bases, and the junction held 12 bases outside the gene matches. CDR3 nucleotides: TGTGCCCGAAGACTAGCGGGAGAAGGTACCCAGTACTTC. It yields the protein CARRLAGEGTQYF.

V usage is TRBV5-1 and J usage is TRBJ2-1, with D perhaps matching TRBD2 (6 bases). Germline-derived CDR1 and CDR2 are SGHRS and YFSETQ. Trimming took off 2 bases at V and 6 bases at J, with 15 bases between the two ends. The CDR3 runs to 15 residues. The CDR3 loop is CASSFSGLAANEQFF. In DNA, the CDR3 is TGCGCCAGCAGCTTCTCCGGGTTAGCGGCCAATGAGCAGTTCTTC.

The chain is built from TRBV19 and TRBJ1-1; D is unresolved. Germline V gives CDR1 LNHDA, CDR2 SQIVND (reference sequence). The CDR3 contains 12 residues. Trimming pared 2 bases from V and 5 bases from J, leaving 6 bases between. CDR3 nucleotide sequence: TGTGCCAGTAGTATAATAGGTACTGAAGCTTTCTTT. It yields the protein CASSIIGTEAFF.

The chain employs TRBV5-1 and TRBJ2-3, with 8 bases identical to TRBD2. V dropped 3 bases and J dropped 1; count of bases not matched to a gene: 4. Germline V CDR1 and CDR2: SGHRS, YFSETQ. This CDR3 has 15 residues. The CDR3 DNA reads TGCGCCAGCAGCTCGGCGGGGGGAGGCACAGATACGCAGTATTTT. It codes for CASSSAGGGTDTQYF. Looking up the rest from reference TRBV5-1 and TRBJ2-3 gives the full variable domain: KAGVTQTPRYLIKTRGQQVTLSCSPISGHRSVSWYQQTPGQGLQFLFEYFSETQRNKGNFPGRFSGRQFSNSRSEMNVSTLELGDSALYLCASSSAGGGTDTQYFGPGTRLTVL.

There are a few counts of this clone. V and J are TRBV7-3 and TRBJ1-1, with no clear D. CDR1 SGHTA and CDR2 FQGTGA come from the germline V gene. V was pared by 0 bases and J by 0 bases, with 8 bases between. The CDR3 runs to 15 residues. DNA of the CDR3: TGTGCCAGCAGCTTAACAGCGCGGGTGAACACTGAAGCTTTCTTT. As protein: CASSLTARVNTEAFF.

The CDR3 region is CASSFYKARSNYGYTF. The CDR3 coding sequence is TGTGCCAGCAGCTTTTATAAGGCCCGCAGTAACTATGGCTACACCTTC. The V and J genes are TRBV28 and TRBJ1-2; no firm D call. The CDR3 contains 16 residues. Germline V gene data show CDR1 as MDHEN and CDR2 as SYDVKM. Between the trimmed V and J ends, which lost 6 bases and 1 base, there was a span of 18 bases.

This chain's CDR3 is CASSLRAGNQPQHF. DNA for the CDR3: TGTGCCAGCAGTTTAAGGGCAGGCAATCAGCCCCAGCATTTT. The V gene is TRBV6-5, the J gene TRBJ1-5; no clear D. Trimming cost V 4 bases and J 2 bases, with 9 bases left between them. The germline CDR1 and CDR2 sequences are MNHEY and SVGAGI. The length of the CDR3 is 14 residues.

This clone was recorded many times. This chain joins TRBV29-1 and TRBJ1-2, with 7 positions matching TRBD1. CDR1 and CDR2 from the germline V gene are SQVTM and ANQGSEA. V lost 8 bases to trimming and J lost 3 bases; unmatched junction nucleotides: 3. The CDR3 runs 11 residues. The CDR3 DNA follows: TGCAGCCTGGGGACAGACTATGGCTACACCTTC. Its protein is CSLGTDYGYTF. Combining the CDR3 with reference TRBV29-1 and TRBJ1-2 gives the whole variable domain SAVISQKPSRDICQRGTSLTIQCQVDSQVTMMFWYRQQPGQSLTLIATANQGSEATYESGFVIDKFPISRPNLTFSTLTVSNMSPEDSSIYLCSLGTDYGYTFGSGTRLTVV.

CDR3 coding DNA: TGTGCCAGCAGTTTGCCGTTAGCGGGAGACACAGATACGCAGTATTTT. The encoded protein is CASSLPLAGDTDTQYF. The chain links TRBV6-6 to TRBJ2-3; 9 nucleotides align to TRBD2. Germline V gene data show CDR1 as MNHNY and CDR2 as SVGAGI (reference sequence). The CDR3 consists of 16 residues. V lost 4 bases to trimming and J lost 2 bases; unmatched junction nucleotides: 7.

CDR3 residues: CAWTRGTSGTGELFF. The CDR3 DNA is TGTGCCTGGACCCGAGGGACTAGCGGGACCGGGGAGCTGTTTTTT. This chain links TRBV30 with TRBJ2-2; 12 bases are a match to TRBD2. The junction had 5 bases not matched to a gene; V was cut back by 4 bases and J by 5 bases. The CDR3 has 15 amino acids. The germline gives CDR1 GTSNPN, CDR2 SVGIG (reference sequence).

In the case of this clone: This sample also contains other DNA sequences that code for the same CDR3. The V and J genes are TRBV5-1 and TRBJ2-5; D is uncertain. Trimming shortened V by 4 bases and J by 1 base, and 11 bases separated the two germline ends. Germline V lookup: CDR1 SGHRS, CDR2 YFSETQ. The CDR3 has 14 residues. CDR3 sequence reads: CASSPGSTQETQYF. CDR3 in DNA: TGCGCCAGCAGCCCCGGGTCAACCCAAGAGACCCAGTACTTC.

CDR3 in DNA: TGCGCCAGCAGCGGAAGGACAGCGAACACTGAAGCTTTCTTT. Translated: CASSGRTANTEAFF. The chain combines TRBV5-1 with TRBJ1-1; tentatively, D is TRBD1 (6 bases). CDR1 and CDR2 from the germline V gene are SGHRS and YFSETQ. V dropped 4 bases and J dropped 1 base, with 11 bases sitting between them. This CDR3 comprises 14 residues. Variable domain in full (rest from reference TRBV5-1 and TRBJ1-1): KAGVTQTPRYLIKTRGQQVTLSCSPISGHRSVSWYQQTPGQGLQFLFEYFSETQRNKGNFPGRFSGRQFSNSRSEMNVSTLELGDSALYLCASSGRTANTEAFFGQGTRLTVV.

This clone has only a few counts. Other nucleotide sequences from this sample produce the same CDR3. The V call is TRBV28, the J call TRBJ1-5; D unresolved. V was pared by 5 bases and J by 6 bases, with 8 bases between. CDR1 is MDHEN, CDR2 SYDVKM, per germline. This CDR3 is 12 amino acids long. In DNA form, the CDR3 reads TGTGCCAGCAGTCTCCCGGGTCAGCCCCAGCATTTT. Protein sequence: CASSLPGQPQHF.

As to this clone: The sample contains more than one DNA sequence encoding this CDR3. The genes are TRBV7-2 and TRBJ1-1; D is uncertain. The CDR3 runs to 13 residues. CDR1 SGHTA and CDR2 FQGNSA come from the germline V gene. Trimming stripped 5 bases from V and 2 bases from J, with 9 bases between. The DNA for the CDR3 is TGTGCCAGCAGCCTAGACGTAAACACTGAAGCTTTCTTT. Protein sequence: CASSLDVNTEAFF. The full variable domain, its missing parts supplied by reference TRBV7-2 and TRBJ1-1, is GAGVSQSPSNKVTEKGKDVELRCDPISGHTALYWYRQSLGQGLEFLIYFQGNSAPDKSGLPSDRFSAERTGGSVSTLTIQRTQQEDSAVYLCASSLDVNTEAFFGQGTRLTVV.

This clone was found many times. This CDR3 is CASSPGRQPLNEQFF. In nucleotides, the CDR3 is TGCGCCAGCAGCCCCGGGCGCCAGCCCCTCAATGAGCAGTTCTTC. The chain is built from TRBV5-1 and TRBJ2-1; the D is unclear. The CDR3 has 15 residues. Germline loops: CDR1 SGHRS, CDR2 YFSETQ. The V gene lost 4 bases and the J gene lost 6 bases, with 17 bases spanning the gap.

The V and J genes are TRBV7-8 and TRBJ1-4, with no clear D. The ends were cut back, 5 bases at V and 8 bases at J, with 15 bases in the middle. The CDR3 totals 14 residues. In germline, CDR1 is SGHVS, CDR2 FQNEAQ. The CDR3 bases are TGTGCCAGCAGCCCCCGGGCCACCCTCGAAAAACTGTTTTTT. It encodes CASSPRATLEKLFF.

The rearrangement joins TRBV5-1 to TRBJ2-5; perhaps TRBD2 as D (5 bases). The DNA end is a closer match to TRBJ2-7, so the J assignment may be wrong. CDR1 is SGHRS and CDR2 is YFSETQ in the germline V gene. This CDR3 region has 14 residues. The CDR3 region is CASSLDPDFYEQYF. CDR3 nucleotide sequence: TGCGCCAGCAGCTTGGATCCGGACTTCTACGAGCAGTACTTC.

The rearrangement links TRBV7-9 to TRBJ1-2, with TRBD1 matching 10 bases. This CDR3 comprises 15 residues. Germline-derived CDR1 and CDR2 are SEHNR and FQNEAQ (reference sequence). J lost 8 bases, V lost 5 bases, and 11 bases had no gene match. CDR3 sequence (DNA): TGTGCCAGCAGCCCTAGGACAGGGGGTGACTTGGGCTACACCTTC. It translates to CASSPRTGGDLGYTF.

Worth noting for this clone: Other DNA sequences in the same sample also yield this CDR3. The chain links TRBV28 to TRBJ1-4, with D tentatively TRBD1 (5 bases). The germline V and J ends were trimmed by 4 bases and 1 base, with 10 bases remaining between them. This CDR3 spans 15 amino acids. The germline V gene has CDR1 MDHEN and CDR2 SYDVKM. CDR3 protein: CASSSTGGTNEKLFF. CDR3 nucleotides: TGTGCCAGCAGTTCAACAGGAGGAACTAATGAAAAACTGTTTTTT.

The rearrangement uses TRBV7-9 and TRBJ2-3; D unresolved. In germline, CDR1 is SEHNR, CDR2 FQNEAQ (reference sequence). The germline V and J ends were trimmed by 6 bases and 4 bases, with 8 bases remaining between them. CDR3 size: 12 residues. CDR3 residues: CASSPGPDTQYF. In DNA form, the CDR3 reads TGTGCCAGCAGTCCTGGACCAGATACGCAGTATTTT.

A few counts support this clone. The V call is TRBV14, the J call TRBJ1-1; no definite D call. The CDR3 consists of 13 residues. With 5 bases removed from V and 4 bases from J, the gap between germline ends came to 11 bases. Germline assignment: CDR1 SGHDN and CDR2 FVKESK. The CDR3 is CASSVTRGTEAFF. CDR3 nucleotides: TGTGCCAGCAGCGTGACGCGGGGCACTGAAGCTTTCTTT.